These 21 T cell receptor beta chains came from one sample sequenced in a study of T cells expressing NK-cell markers. TCRdb re-called the 5' RACE reads, yielding one record per CDR3 amino acid sequence without DNA. This listing includes about 260,000 distinct CDR3 sequences. The sequenced sample consisted of blood T cells: a sorted CD56 or NKG2C T cell subset, CD4+ or CD8+ T cells, or bulk PBMC T cells (not recorded which). The source is a man between 18 and 35 years old in good health.

The rearrangement joins TRBV20-1 to TRBJ2-3. The CDR3 totals 15 residues. Per germline, CDR1 DFQATT and CDR2 SNEGSKA (reference sequence). The CDR3 sequence: CSARDLSSGTDTQYF.

V gene TRBV28 combines with J gene TRBJ1-5; TCRdb lists TRBD1, though no DNA is available to test this call. The CDR3 consists of 12 residues. Germline-derived CDR1 and CDR2 are MDHEN and SYDVKM. The chain's CDR3 is CASGQGDQPQHF.

The chain links TRBV29-1 to TRBJ2-7. Germline CDR1 and CDR2: SQVTM and ANQGSEA. CDR3 length equals 11 residues. CDR3 loop: CSVGASYEQYF.

The chain has TRBV12-3 or TRBV12-4 and TRBJ2-5; TCRdb outputs TRBD1, but without DNA this stays unchecked. The CDR3 has 15 residues. The CDR3 protein is CASSPGQTPQETQYF.

V gene TRBV7-9 combines with J gene TRBJ1-4. This CDR3 comprises 12 residues. The germline V gene encodes CDR1 SEHNR and CDR2 FQNEAQ (reference sequence). CDR3 in amino acids: CASSFGPEKLFF.

This chain connects TRBV12-3 or TRBV12-4 to TRBJ1-5. This CDR3 is built from 13 residues. CDR3 loop: CASSFGPNQPQHF.

The chain uses TRBV5-4 and TRBJ2-1; with no DNA, the TCRdb D assignment of TRBD1 cannot be verified. This CDR3 has 13 amino acids. The germline CDR1 and CDR2 sequences are SGHNT and YYREEE (reference sequence). Here the CDR3 reads CASSQMGANEQFF.

The J gene is TRBJ2-1, the V gene TRBV10-3; TCRdb reports TRBD2, a call that lacks DNA to check it against. The germline gives CDR1 ENHRY, CDR2 SYGVKD. The CDR3 contains 14 residues. The CDR3 protein is CATLTGLDYNEQFF.

The V and J genes are TRBV10-3 and TRBJ2-5; TCRdb calls TRBD2, which cannot be checked without DNA. This CDR3 region has 13 residues. Germline-derived CDR1 and CDR2 are ENHRY and SYGVKD. CDR3 sequence: CAICSGNQETQYF.

The chain uses TRBV6-5 and TRBJ2-7; TCRdb's D call, TRBD1, is unchecked because there is no DNA. Germline CDR1 reads MNHEY; CDR2 reads SVGAGI. The CDR3 has 15 amino acids. The CDR3 sequence is CASSYSAGLSYEQYF.

The chain recombines TRBV12-3 or TRBV12-4 with TRBJ2-1; the D call from TCRdb, TRBD2, cannot be confirmed without DNA. The CDR3 sequence is 11 residues long. CDR3 loop: CASSLTTEQFF.

This chain uses TRBV25-1 with TRBJ2-1; TCRdb designates TRBD2, a call that cannot be tested without DNA. This CDR3 comprises 17 residues. Germline V lookup: CDR1 MGHDK, CDR2 SYGVNS. The CDR3 loop reads CASSLKKESSSYNEQFF.

This rearrangement joins TRBV10-3 to TRBJ2-7; there is no DNA to check the TCRdb D call of TRBD2. CDR3 size: 15 residues. CDR1 ENHRY and CDR2 SYGVKD come from the germline V gene. CDR3 region: CAIKASGTSSYEQYF.

The chain is built from TRBV28 and TRBJ1-2. CDR3 length equals 15 residues. Per germline, CDR1 MDHEN and CDR2 SYDVKM. CDR3 in amino acids: CASSLGNDWLSGYTF.

The gene calls are TRBV6-1 and TRBJ2-1; TCRdb designates TRBD1, a call that cannot be tested without DNA. Looked up from germline, CDR1 is MNHNS and CDR2 is SASEGT. The CDR3 has 13 amino acids. CDR3 loop: CASSPGLTRNAFF.

The J gene is TRBJ1-1, the V gene TRBV7-9; TCRdb returns TRBD1, unconfirmable since there is no DNA. The CDR3 length is 13 residues. Germline CDR1 reads SEHNR; CDR2 reads FQNEAQ (reference sequence). CDR3 protein: CASSPVRGSEAFF.

This chain uses TRBV29-1 with TRBJ2-3; the D call of TRBD1 rests on TCRdb alone, since no DNA is present to check it. The CDR3 contains 13 residues. Germline V gene lookup returns CDR1 SQVTM and CDR2 ANQGSEA. CDR3 residues: CSVDLKGADTQYF.

The rearrangement links TRBV30 to TRBJ2-1; TCRdb designates TRBD2, a call that cannot be tested without DNA. The germline gives CDR1 GTSNPN, CDR2 SVGIG (reference sequence). The length of the CDR3 is 13 residues. CDR3 sequence reads: CAWTSGRSGEQFF.

The chain links TRBV7-9 to TRBJ2-7; TCRdb picks TRBD1, but there is no DNA to check that call. Germline CDR1 and CDR2: SEHNR and FQNEAQ (reference sequence). This CDR3 has 14 amino acids. CDR3 residues: CATPGGPPSYEQYF.

The chain recombines TRBV30 with TRBJ2-1; no DNA is available, so the TRBD2 call from TCRdb remains unchecked. The length of the CDR3 is 12 residues. Germline CDR1 reads GTSNPN; CDR2 reads SVGIG (reference sequence). This CDR3 reads CAWTRLSNEQFF. The variable domain in full, with the rest retrieved from reference TRBV30 and TRBJ2-1, is SQTIHQWPATLVQPVGSPLSLECTVEGTSNPNLYWYRQAAGRGLQLLFYSVGIGQISSEVPQNLSASRPQDRQFILSSKKLLLSDSGFYLCAWTRLSNEQFFGPGTRLTVL.

This rearrangement joins TRBV20-1 to TRBJ2-4; TCRdb indicates TRBD1, and absent DNA this call remains unverified. The V gene's germline CDR1 is DFQATT and CDR2 SNEGSKA (reference sequence). This CDR3 has 15 residues. CDR3 sequence reads: CSARRQGQSKNIQYF.